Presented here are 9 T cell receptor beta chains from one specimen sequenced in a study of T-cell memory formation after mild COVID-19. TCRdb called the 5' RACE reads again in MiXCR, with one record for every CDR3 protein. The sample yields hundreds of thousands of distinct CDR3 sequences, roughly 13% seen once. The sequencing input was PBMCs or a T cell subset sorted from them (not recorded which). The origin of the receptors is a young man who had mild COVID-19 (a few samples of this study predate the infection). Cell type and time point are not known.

The CDR3 DNA reads TGCAGTGCTAGTTCGGGACAGGTAAACAATCAGCCCCAGCATTTT. It codes for CSASSGQVNNQPQHF. V gene TRBV20-1 combines with J gene TRBJ1-5, with 8 bases fitting TRBD1. CDR1 and CDR2 from the germline V gene are DFQATT and SNEGSKA (reference sequence). Trimming cost V 3 bases and J 3 bases; bases outside gene matches: 7. The CDR3 runs to 15 residues.

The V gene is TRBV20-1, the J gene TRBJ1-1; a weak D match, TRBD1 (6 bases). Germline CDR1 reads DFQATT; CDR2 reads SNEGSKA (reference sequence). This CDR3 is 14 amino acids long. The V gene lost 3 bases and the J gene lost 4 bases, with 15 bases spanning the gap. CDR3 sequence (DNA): TGCAGTGCTAGGACGGGGGGCCGGAGCACTGAAGCTTTCTTT. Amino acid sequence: CSARTGGRSTEAFF.

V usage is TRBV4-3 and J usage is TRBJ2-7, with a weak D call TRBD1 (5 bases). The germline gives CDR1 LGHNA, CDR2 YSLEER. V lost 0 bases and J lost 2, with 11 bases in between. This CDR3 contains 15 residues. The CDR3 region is CASSQEGAAPYEQYF. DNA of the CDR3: TGCGCCAGCAGCCAAGAAGGGGCCGCCCCCTACGAGCAGTACTTC.

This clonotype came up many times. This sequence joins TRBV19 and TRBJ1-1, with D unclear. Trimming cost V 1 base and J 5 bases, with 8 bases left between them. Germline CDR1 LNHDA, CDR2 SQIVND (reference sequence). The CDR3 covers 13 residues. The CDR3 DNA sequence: TGTGCCAGTAGTATAGTCGGGGATACTGAAGCTTTCTTT. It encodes CASSIVGDTEAFF.

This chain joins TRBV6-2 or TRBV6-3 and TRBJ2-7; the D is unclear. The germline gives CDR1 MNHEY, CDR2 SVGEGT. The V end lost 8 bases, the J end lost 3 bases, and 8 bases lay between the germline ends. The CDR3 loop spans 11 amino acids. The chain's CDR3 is CASQEYYEQYF. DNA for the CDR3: TGTGCCAGCCAGGAATACTACGAGCAGTACTTC.

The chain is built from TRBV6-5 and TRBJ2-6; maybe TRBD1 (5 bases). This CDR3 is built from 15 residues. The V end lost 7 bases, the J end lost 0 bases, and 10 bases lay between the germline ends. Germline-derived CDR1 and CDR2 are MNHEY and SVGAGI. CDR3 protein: CASNDRASGANVLTF. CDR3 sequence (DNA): TGTGCCAGCAACGACAGAGCCTCTGGGGCCAACGTCCTGACTTTC.

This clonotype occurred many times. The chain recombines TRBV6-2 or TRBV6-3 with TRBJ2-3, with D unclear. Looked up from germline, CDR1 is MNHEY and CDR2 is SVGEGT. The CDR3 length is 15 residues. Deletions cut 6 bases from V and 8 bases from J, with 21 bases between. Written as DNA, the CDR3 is TGTGCCAGCAGCCTGGAAGGAGTCGACATTTCTACGCAGTATTTT. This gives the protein CASSLEGVDISTQYF.

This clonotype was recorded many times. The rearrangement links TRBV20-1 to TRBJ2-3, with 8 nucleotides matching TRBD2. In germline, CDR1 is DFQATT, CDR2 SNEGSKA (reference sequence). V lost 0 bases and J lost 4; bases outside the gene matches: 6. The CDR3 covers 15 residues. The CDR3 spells CSARDERGGADTQYF. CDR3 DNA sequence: TGCAGTGCTAGAGATGAACGGGGGGGCGCAGATACGCAGTATTTT.

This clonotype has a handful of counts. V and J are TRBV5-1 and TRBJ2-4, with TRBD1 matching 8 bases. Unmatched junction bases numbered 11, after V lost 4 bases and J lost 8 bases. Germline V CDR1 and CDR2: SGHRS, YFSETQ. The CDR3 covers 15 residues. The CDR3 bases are TGCGCCAGCAGCGTCCAGACAGGGGAGGTGGACATTCAGTACTTC. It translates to CASSVQTGEVDIQYF.